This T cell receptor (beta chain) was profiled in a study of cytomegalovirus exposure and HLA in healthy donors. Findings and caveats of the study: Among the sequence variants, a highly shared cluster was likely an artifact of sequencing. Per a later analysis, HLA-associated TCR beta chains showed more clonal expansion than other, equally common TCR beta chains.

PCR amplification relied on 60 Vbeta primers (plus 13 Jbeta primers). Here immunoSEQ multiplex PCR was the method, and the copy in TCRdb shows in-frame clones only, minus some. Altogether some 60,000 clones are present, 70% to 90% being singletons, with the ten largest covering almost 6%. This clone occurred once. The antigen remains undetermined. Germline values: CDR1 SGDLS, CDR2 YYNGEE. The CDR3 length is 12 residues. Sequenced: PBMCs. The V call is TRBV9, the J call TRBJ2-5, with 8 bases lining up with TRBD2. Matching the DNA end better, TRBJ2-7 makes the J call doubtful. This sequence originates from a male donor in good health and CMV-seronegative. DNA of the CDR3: TGTGCCAGCAGCGCAACTAGCGGCGAGCAGTACTTC. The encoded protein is CASSATSGEQYF.